These T cell receptor beta chains were read from a single sample in a study of cytomegalovirus exposure and HLA in healthy donors. Clones were read by immunoSEQ multiplex PCR, and TCRdb kept only the in-frame ones, dropping some. The sample has 280,000 or so clones, 70% to 90% seen once. The material sequenced was PBMCs. Receptors originate from a woman under 30 in good health and CMV-seronegative. Each CDR3 is given with its conserved first and last residue. A D gene is named only where the DNA matches it firmly. Only some rows state a clone size, as once, few, many or a class for expanded clones.

d_call,j_call,cdr3_length,v_call,clone_size,cdr3_aa,cdr3_nt
.,TRBJ2-6,17,TRBV7-6,.,CASSFLTGDSGANVLTF,TGTGCCAGCAGCTTCTTGACAGGAGACTCTGGGGCCAACGTCCTGACTTTC
.,TRBJ2-2,15,TRBV2,.,CASRNRDTFTGELFF,TGTGCCAGCCGCAACCGGGACACCTTCACCGGGGAGCTGTTTTTT
.,TRBJ2-1,13,TRBV25-1,.,CASSVGANNEQFF,TGTGCCAGCAGTGTGGGGGCCAACAATGAGCAGTTCTTC
TRBD2,TRBJ2-2,16,TRBV6-1,.,CASSDWTSGPTGELFF,TGTGCCAGCAGTGATTGGACTAGCGGACCCACCGGGGAGCTGTTTTTT
TRBD1,TRBJ1-1,17,TRBV7-9,once,CASSAGQGLTQNTEAFF,TGTGCCAGCAGCGCCGGACAGGGTCTAACCCAGAACACTGAAGCTTTCTTT
.,TRBJ2-7,12,TRBV7-8,.,CASSSSTDEQYF,TGTGCCAGCAGCTCTTCTACGGACGAGCAGTACTTC
.,TRBJ1-2,11,TRBV29-1,.,CSVEMRDGYTF,TGCAGCGTTGAAATGAGGGATGGCTACACCTTC
TRBD2,TRBJ2-7,13,TRBV5-1,.,CASSFGGSYEQYF,TGCGCCAGCAGCTTCGGCGGGAGCTACGAGCAGTACTTC
TRBD1,TRBJ1-1,14,TRBV6-6,.,CASRPGQPNTEAFF,TGTGCCAGCAGGCCGGGACAGCCGAACACTGAAGCTTTCTTT
TRBD1,TRBJ2-2,15,TRBV27,.,CASSFLTGGTGELFF,TGTGCCAGCAGTTTCCTGACAGGGGGCACCGGGGAGCTGTTTTTT
TRBD2,TRBJ2-7,14,TRBV5-1,.,CASSGLAGAYEQYF,TGCGCCAGCAGCGGACTAGCGGGTGCGTACGAGCAGTACTTC
TRBD1,TRBJ1-1,15,TRBV7-9,once,CSSSWTGGRDTEAFF,TGTTCCAGCAGCTGGACAGGGGGCAGGGACACTGAAGCTTTCTTT
.,TRBJ1-1,13,TRBV7-9,once,CSSSLSSGTEAFF,TGTTCCAGCAGCTTATCGAGTGGCACTGAAGCTTTCTTT
TRBD1,TRBJ1-5,16,TRBV2,.,CASSPDRVDSNQPQHF,TGTGCCAGCAGTCCCGACAGGGTTGATAGCAATCAGCCCCAGCATTTT
TRBD2,TRBJ2-3,20,TRBV4-1,.,CASSPLKLTGLAGNTDTQYF,TGCGCCAGCAGCCCCCTCAAACTAACGGGACTAGCGGGGAACACAGATACGCAGTATTTT
TRBD2,TRBJ2-3,16,TRBV5-1,.,CASTRDSGGSTDTQYF,TGCGCCAGCACACGGGATAGCGGGGGAAGCACAGATACGCAGTATTTT
.,TRBJ2-3,12,TRBV18,.,CASSRGTDTQYF,TGTGCCAGCTCCCGGGGAACAGATACGCAGTATTTT
.,TRBJ1-5,13,TRBV19,.,CASSITDNQPQHF,TGTGCCAGTAGTATCACAGACAATCAGCCCCAGCATTTT
.,TRBJ1-2,14,TRBV2,once,CASSELQLSYGYTF,TGTGCCAGCAGTGAGTTACAGCTTTCCTATGGCTACACCTTC
TRBD1,TRBJ1-4,17,TRBV19,.,CASSGSLWDSSNEKLFF,TGTGCCAGTAGCGGGTCCTTATGGGACAGTTCTAATGAAAAACTGTTTTTT
.,TRBJ2-1,15,TRBV7-9,.,CASSPKRLFIYEQFF,TGTGCCAGCAGCCCCAAGCGGCTATTTATATATGAGCAGTTCTTC
.,TRBJ1-2,11,TRBV29-1,few,CSVQGVGGYTF,TGCAGCGTACAGGGAGTCGGGGGCTACACCTTC
.,TRBJ1-2,14,TRBV19,.,CAISGAGNNYGYTF,TGTGCCATCTCGGGAGCCGGGAATAACTATGGCTACACCTTC
TRBD1,TRBJ1-2,14,TRBV7-9,.,CAGSSIDPTGGQTF,TGTGCCGGCAGCTCCATAGACCCGACAGGGGGCCAGACGTTC
.,TRBJ2-1,14,TRBV5-1,.,CASSQTGSYNEQFF,TGCGCCAGCTCCCAGACAGGCTCCTACAATGAGCAGTTCTTC